Below are 18 T cell receptor beta chains sequenced from a single sample in a study of T cell responses to AZD1222 COVID-19 vaccine (dated by TCRdb to the early 2020s). Library preparation was by the immunoSEQ multiplex PCR assay. This is the immuneACCESS table as TCRdb keeps it, with only in-frame sequences that have V and J called. A part of the clones is gone; compared with another copy, unresolved V genes explain less than half, and the rest is unexplained. A total of 100,000 to 150,000 clones appear in this sample, roughly 93% of them only once. The ten top clones hold 6% to 7% of the sample. This specimen's time point label, per the study, means: baseline before first vaccination. Sample: peripheral blood, taken on day 0 of AZD1222 vaccination. These receptors were taken from an adult in good health.

The J gene is TRBJ2-1, the V gene TRBV27; 10 bases match TRBD1. The length of the CDR3 is 15 residues. Germline lookup yields CDR1 MNHEY and CDR2 SMNVEV (reference sequence). The trim removed 0 bases at V and 6 bases at J, leaving 2 bases unmatched. The CDR3 nucleotides are TGTGCCAGCAGTTTATCCGGGACAGGGGCCAATGAGCAGTTCTTC. This encodes CASSLSGTGANEQFF.

The gene calls are TRBV30 and TRBJ1-1; D gene unclear. The CDR3 is made up of 17 amino acids. CDR1 and CDR2 from the germline V gene are GTSNPN and SVGIG (reference sequence). Trimming removed 0 bases from V and 6 bases from J, with 23 bases in between. Here the CDR3 reads CAWSVRFVVREIAEAFF. The CDR3 nucleotides read TGTGCCTGGAGTGTACGGTTTGTGGTTAGGGAGATCGCTGAAGCTTTCTTT.

V is TRBV6-5 and J is TRBJ1-2; no clear D gene. V was trimmed by 7 bases and J by 8 bases, leaving 20 bases between them. Germline V gives CDR1 MNHEY, CDR2 SVGAGI. The CDR3 is made up of 14 amino acids. The CDR3 DNA is TGTGCCAGCACCGAAGTGGGCAAGTTGGGCGGCTACACCTTC. This gives the protein CASTEVGKLGGYTF.

This clone was detected once. At the DNA level, this CDR3 is encoded by other sequences in the same sample as well. The rearrangement uses TRBV12-3 or TRBV12-4 and TRBJ2-7, with D possibly being TRBD1 (5 bases). The CDR3 totals 12 residues. Trimming stripped 2 bases from V and 3 bases from J, with 5 bases between. The DNA of the CDR3 is TGTGCCAGCAGTTTACAGGGCTACGAGCAGTACTTC. Protein: CASSLQGYEQYF.

The chain combines TRBV4-1 with TRBJ1-4; D remains ambiguous. Trimming stripped 1 base from V and 4 bases from J, with 10 bases between. Germline lookup yields CDR1 MGHRA and CDR2 YSYEKL. CDR3 length equals 15 residues. In DNA form, the CDR3 reads TGCGCCAGCAGCCAAGTTTCCAGTCTTAATGAAAAACTGTTTTTT. It translates to CASSQVSSLNEKLFF.

The CDR3 coding sequence is TGTGCCAGCAGTTTAAGCATGAACACTGAAGCTTTCTTT. It specifies CASSLSMNTEAFF. This rearrangement joins TRBV27 to TRBJ1-1, with D hard to call. Per germline, CDR1 MNHEY and CDR2 SMNVEV (reference sequence). This CDR3 has 13 residues. V lost 2 bases, J lost 0 bases, and 4 bases lay in between.

The chain carries TRBV7-9 and TRBJ2-2; D unclear. Germline CDR1 and CDR2: SEHNR and FQNEAQ (reference sequence). V was shortened by 10 bases and J by 6 bases, with 6 bases between the two germline ends. This CDR3 is 10 amino acids long. The CDR3 coding sequence is TGTGCCATCTTCCCCGGGGAGCTGTTTTTT. Translated: CAIFPGELFF.

CDR3 DNA sequence: TGTGCCAGCAGCCAAGATTTCGAGCAGTACTTC. As protein: CASSQDFEQYF. This chain links TRBV3-1 (or the pseudogene TRBV3-2) with TRBJ2-7; D gene unclear. Germline V gene data show CDR1 as LGHDT and CDR2 as YNNKEL (reference sequence). The CDR3 extends over 11 amino acids. V was trimmed by 0 bases and J by 6 bases, leaving 3 bases between them.

As to this clone: Germline and junction disagree at one end, which may indicate a read error. This chain joins TRBV9 and TRBJ2-3, with 12 bases identical to TRBD2. Germline V gene data show CDR1 as SGDLS and CDR2 as YYNGEE. The CDR3 spans 16 residues. Here the CDR3 DNA reads TGTGCCAGCAGCGCCCTGGGACTAGCGGGCAAAGATGCGCAGTATTTT. It is translated as CASSALGLAGKDAQYF.

The chain links TRBV11-2 to TRBJ2-7, with D uncertain. The CDR3 is 13 amino acids. Per the germline V gene, CDR1 is SGHAT and CDR2 is FQNNGV. V gave up 5 bases and J gave up 6 bases, with 14 bases separating them. CDR3 coding DNA: TGTGCCAGCAGCGTTCGACTGTCATTCGAGCAGTACTTC. It is translated as CASSVRLSFEQYF.

This clone appeared once. The gene calls are TRBV6-5 and TRBJ1-1, with TRBD1 as a possible D gene (5 bases). The V and J ends lost 0 bases and 3 bases respectively, with 11 bases between them. Germline CDR1 reads MNHEY; CDR2 reads SVGAGI. This CDR3 has 15 amino acids. The CDR3 DNA is TGTGCCAGCAGTTACTCGTTCAGGGTCGACACTGAAGCTTTCTTT. Protein product: CASSYSFRVDTEAFF.

This clone showed up just once. The chain combines TRBV4-1 with TRBJ2-5; D remains unclear. The germline gives CDR1 MGHRA, CDR2 YSYEKL. The V end lost 1 base, the J end lost 3 bases, and 6 bases lay between the germline ends. This CDR3 has 13 residues. CDR3 DNA sequence: TGCGCCAGCAGCCAAGTGGTCAAAGAGACCCAGTACTTC. It encodes CASSQVVKETQYF.

As DNA, the CDR3 is TGTGCCAGCAGTATCGACAGGGGAACTGAAGCTTTCTTT. Encoded protein: CASSIDRGTEAFF. V and J are TRBV6-5 and TRBJ1-1; 8 nucleotides match TRBD1. The V and J ends lost 5 bases and 5 bases, in that order; junction bases with no gene match: 4. The CDR3 covers 13 residues. Germline-derived CDR1 and CDR2 are MNHEY and SVGAGI.

For this clone: Other nucleotide sequences in the sample specify the same CDR3. This chain joins TRBV5-1 and TRBJ1-3; D gene uncertain. Trimming took off 0 bases at V and 0 bases at J, with 4 bases between the two ends. The CDR3 is 14 amino acids. CDR1 and CDR2 from the germline V gene are SGHRS and YFSETQ. Here the CDR3 DNA reads TGCGCCAGCAGCTTGGGCAGCTCTGGAAACACCATATATTTT. Translation: CASSLGSSGNTIYF.

The chain is built from TRBV6-5 and TRBJ2-7; D is ambiguous. Trimming took off 0 bases at V and 6 bases at J, with 9 bases between the two ends. Germline assignment: CDR1 MNHEY and CDR2 SVGAGI. The CDR3 has 13 residues. In DNA form, the CDR3 reads TGTGCCAGCAGTTACTCTGGAGTCGCCGAGCAGTACTTC. The encoded protein is CASSYSGVAEQYF.

The rearrangement uses TRBV7-2 and TRBJ1-3; 7 nucleotides agree with TRBD1. The trim removed 5 bases at V and 4 bases at J, leaving 5 bases unmatched. Germline V gives CDR1 SGHTA, CDR2 FQGNSA. This CDR3 has 14 amino acids. CDR3 DNA sequence: TGTGCCAGCAGCCCCCGGGACAGAGGAAACACCATATATTTT. It codes for CASSPRDRGNTIYF.

This chain joins TRBV7-2 and TRBJ1-2; D is undetermined. The germline V gene has CDR1 SGHTA and CDR2 FQGNSA. The CDR3 runs to 14 residues. Trimming stripped 3 bases from V and 5 bases from J, with 13 bases between. CDR3 coding DNA: TGTGCCAGCAGCTTGAATCCACAGTTATATGGCTACACCTTC. This codes for CASSLNPQLYGYTF.

This chain joins TRBV5-4 and TRBJ2-1; D may match TRBD1 or TRBD2 (6 bases each). CDR3 size: 15 residues. Germline CDR1 reads SGHNT; CDR2 reads YYREEE (reference sequence). Trimming took off 1 base at V and 8 bases at J, with 16 bases between the two ends. The DNA for the CDR3 is TGTGCCAGCAGCTTGAAGGTCAGGGGAGGCGATGAGCAGTTCTTC. Its translation is CASSLKVRGGDEQFF.